This T cell receptor beta chain was profiled in a study of cytomegalovirus exposure and HLA in healthy donors (dated by TCRdb to about 2017). Describing the broader study: An earlier analysis of several hundred of the donors reported approximately 280 Gb of sequence data and about 120 million unique TCR beta sequences obtained from 150 million to 200 million T cells. Every discovery cohort repertoire had been produced on one sequencing platform. To decide whether each TCR beta V gene segment behaved as functional or pseudogenic, an earlier analysis of some 600 of the donors relied on high-throughput TCR beta sequencing. The study was designed to test whether signatures of past pathogen exposure could be identified by cataloging public T cell receptors. A separate validation cohort of 100 to 150 different subjects was used in addition to the roughly 640-subject first cohort. Among about 400 genotyped donors of the cohort, an average of around 240,000 unique TCR beta nucleotide sequences was sequenced per donor, of which about 19% were non-productive. A later genetic analysis used genome-wide SNP genotypes for about 55% of the 666 donors, treating that subset as a discovery cohort. The number of donors typed differed by locus, with about 629-640 for A, B, C, DRB1 and DQB1, roughly 520 for DQA1, under 610 for DPA1, and some 470 for DPB1. In the later analysis, no new phenotypic data were used to find candidate immune exposures; instead, reliance was placed on TCR beta sequences and their occurrence across donors. To predict cytomegalovirus infection status, the study combined high-throughput TCR immunosequencing, statistical association of individual TCRs with disease status, and machine learning. Donor age, sex, ethnicity and CMV serostatus were collected together with the repertoire data. A later analysis re-analyzed previously published TCR beta repertoires from approximately 670 donors and added high-resolution HLA genotyping to study TCR occurrence patterns. Of the roughly 420 genotyped donors, over 80% were placed in the genetic ancestry cluster associated with self-reported Caucasian donors. Five DR-DQ haplotypes were treated as single units for association and clustering because of strong linkage in the cohort. The study profiled the T cell repertoires of fewer than 850 subjects by immunosequencing and related them to cytomegalovirus serostatus. Both class I and class II loci were covered by HLA typing, at four-digit resolution. Roughly 310 gigabases of sequencing data and tens of millions of unique TCR sequences were included in an early release covering under 650 HLA-typed donors.

The CDR3 spans 15 residues, from the cysteine through the phenylalanine. Of the read, only the CDR3 DNA is kept; its 45 bases are in frame from base 1. As encoded in the germline V gene, CDR1 is SGHRS while CDR2 is YFSETQ. Beyond this particular receptor, the publication reports: Presence/absence analyses assumed roughly uniform sequencing depth across donors, an assumption that may not hold. In a later analysis, HLA-associated TCR beta chains were found to be more clonally expanded and to have lower generation probabilities than equally common non-associated chains. In a later analysis, the rate of TCR association differed among HLA loci, with DRB1 alleles having the most associated TCRs and HLA-C alleles having the fewest. Correlated functional status among segregating V segments might be attributable to linkage disequilibrium, but an unknown experimental factor could not be ruled out. A later analysis associated about 18,000 TCR beta sequences with specific HLA alleles at a false discovery rate of 0.05. A later genetic analysis reported fewer N-insertions in productive TCRs among donors in an Asian-associated ancestry cluster than the roughly 650-donor mean. Because the 87-base-pair reads could not distinguish some IMGT-functional V segments, including TRBV6-2 and TRBV6-3, those segments were excluded. Because counts were too low, more than 15 rarely observed V segments, including chromosome 9 orphons, were left out of the earlier analysis of 587 of the donors. V-gene and J-gene trimming of TCR beta chains was associated with a missense DCLRE1C variant in a later genetic analysis, and the association was replicated in an independent cohort. A later analysis reported that several top co-occurrence clusters appeared linked to parvovirus B19, influenza, CMV and Epstein-Barr virus. A further reported finding was that TCR beta sequences accurately predicted the HLA-A and HLA-B alleles for most subjects in the first cohort. In an earlier analysis of some 540 of the donors, most TCR beta V segments appeared in productive rearrangements about 90% or about 30% of the time, broadly matching IMGT annotations. It was suggested by the authors that the approach could potentially be generalized to other disease states and immunological phenotypes. CMV serostatus was the only immune exposure information available for the cohort. In vitro tests confirmed that three of the cytomegalovirus-associated TCR beta chains recognize cytomegalovirus antigens. A cluster of highly shared sequence variants was judged likely to be a technical artifact of the sequencing pipeline. This cohort had only TCR beta chains sequenced, and the lack of alpha or paired-chain data limited which features could be detected. Most TCR sequences were observed very rarely across donors, whereas some public TCRs were present in many individuals. Because HLA typing was missing for some donors at each locus, association tests included only the typed subset. Cytomegalovirus status was reported to be diagnosed by the classifier with high specificity and sensitivity in both the original and validation cohorts. The study gave a list of 150 to 200 TCR beta chains associated with cytomegalovirus. When HLA alleles, especially DR and DQ, strongly co-occurred, attributing TCR associations to individual alleles was difficult. A later analysis found that most CMV-associated TCR beta chains appeared HLA-restricted, with HLA associations seemingly driven largely by CMV exposure.

The library was obtained by the immunoSEQ multiplex PCR assay. A mixture of 60 forward primers for TCR Vbeta segments and 13 reverse primers for TCR Jbeta segments was used in the multiplex PCR. Amplification of the CDR3 region of rearranged TCR beta genes was performed with a multiplex PCR assay on genomic DNA. Amplified TCR beta libraries were sequenced as 87-base-pair reads on the Illumina HiSeq System. Turning to the authors' computational methods: A later analysis tallied approximately 87 million unique TCR beta chains across the 600 to 700 repertoires, and approximately 12 million of those chains were shared by two or more donors. To remove PCR and sequencing errors, raw reads were error-corrected and collapsed into unique sequences using a nearest-neighbor algorithm that merged closely related sequences. CDR3 sequences were aligned to IMGT reference sequences to assign V, D and J gene segments. For a sequence to be retained, at least a six-nucleotide match to both a V gene segment and a J gene segment was required. Rearrangements were classified as productive when the CDR3 lacked stop codons and remained in frame with V and J, and all other rearrangements were classified as non-productive. Following IMGT convention, CDR3 was defined as the stretch from the second conserved V-encoded cysteine to the conserved J-encoded phenylalanine. The earlier analysis of roughly 590 of the donors excluded sequences that lacked an unambiguous match to a single V gene segment. An earlier analysis of 587 of the donors called V segments functional above 56.7% productive rearrangements and segregating when the between-donor standard deviation exceeded 5%. A statistical classification framework was built to diagnose cytomegalovirus status from the catalog of TCR beta chain sequences. In a later analysis, TCR nucleotide sequences were compared against IMGT/GENE-DB human TR gene sequences so that V and J genes could be assigned. Using the TCRdist pipeline, a later analysis assigned CDR3 sequences along with most-parsimonious VDJ recombination scenarios. In a later analysis, every TCR beta chain was defined by the combination of its CDR3 amino acid sequence and its V-gene family, and reads without a unique V-gene family were dropped. To address suspected cross-contamination and a sequencing artifact, a later analysis removed 550 to 750 highly shared, low-generation-probability nucleotide sequences. For each public chain, a later analysis derived a clonal expansion index from normalized ranks of inferred template counts within each repertoire. Generation probabilities in a later analysis came from a VDJ recombination model fitted to out-of-frame rearrangements, and those results were checked against IGoR. A later analysis scored TCR-TCR, TCR-HLA and TCR-CMV co-occurrence with hypergeometric tests, applying a repertoire-size bias correction to TCR pairs. A later analysis estimated false discovery rates by permuting HLA or CMV assignments 20 times. In a later analysis, co-occurring TCRs were grouped with DBSCAN, and TCRdist sequence similarity was added when clustering was performed within HLA-allele-positive subsets. Repertoires with fewer than 30,000 or more than 120,000 public chains, plus five repertoires with anomalous nucleotide sharing, were excluded from co-occurrence clustering. In TCRdb, the immuneACCESS table is reduced to in-frame sequences with V and J assigned. These tables do not hold every clone; where another copy was compared, an unresolved V gene accounts for under half, and the others remain unexplained. From that table come the V and J calls and clone size; the DNA was used to work out D and trimming. The sample yields about 200,000 clones; 86% were counted once. The ten largest make up roughly 0.32% of the sample.

The cohort was made up of around 720 healthy bone marrow donors. All cohort members were sampled while nominally healthy, although unrecorded immune exposures were likely present. The donor tested CMV seronegative, placing the donor among the roughly 400 seronegative members of the cohort. Every donor gave a peripheral blood sample, and the peripheral blood mononuclear cells from that sample were used for TCR beta sequencing. Genomic DNA extraction from the blood cell samples was performed with the Qiagen DNeasy Blood Extraction Kit. On this clone itself: Its antigen is still unknown. Base quality data are lacking; no much larger clone is found one base away.

The sequence was collected from a woman aged 30 to 39 in good health and CMV-seronegative. The sequence joins TRBV5-1 to TRBJ2-5; TRBD2 is possibly the D segment (5 matching bases). Near its end, the DNA agrees better with TRBJ2-7, so the J call may be wrong. The material sequenced was PBMCs. CDR3 sequence: CASSPPALAVGEQYF. The nucleotides are TGCGCCAGCAGCCCTCCGGCGCTAGCAGTGGGCGAGCAGTACTTC.